The 19 T cell receptor beta chains presented below share a single source sample, sequenced in a study of beta chain bispecific antibodies for T cell cancers. Blood mononuclear cells were expanded for about 3 days using either OKT3 anti-CD3 antibody or CD3/CD28 beads. TCRdb called the 5' RACE reads again in MiXCR, with one record for every CDR3 protein. The sample contains 15,000 to 20,000 distinct CDR3 sequences, approximately 2.2% of which appear only once. Study findings and constraints: Most targeted TRBV signal came from the leukemia cell line cells, not normal T cells.

These TCRs are of unknown antigen specificity. The sample consisted of healthy donor T cells cultured with leukemia cells. These receptors all come from a human donor in good health. Some clones in this sample may be carry-over from other donors' samples.

This clonotype appeared many times. The gene calls are TRBV6-1 and TRBJ2-7; 7 bases fit TRBD2. CDR3 length: 15 residues. Germline V CDR1 and CDR2: MNHNS, SASEGT. Unmatched junction bases numbered 9, after V lost 0 bases and J lost 7 bases. CDR3 nucleotide sequence: TGTGCCAGCAGTGAAGCGTGGCAGGCGGGGGAGGAGCAGTACTTC. Translation: CASSEAWQAGEEQYF.

This clonotype has at least ten counts. The V and J genes are TRBV6-5 and TRBJ1-2; 8 bases match TRBD1. CDR1 MNHEY and CDR2 SVGAGI come from the germline V gene. Unmatched junction bases numbered 7, after V lost 6 bases and J lost 4 bases. This CDR3 region has 14 residues. The CDR3 is CASRDTGGPYGYTF. In DNA, the CDR3 is TGTGCCAGCAGAGACACAGGGGGTCCCTATGGCTACACCTTC.

This clonotype came up many times. The chain is built from TRBV28 and TRBJ1-5, with 10 bases identical to TRBD1. The V gene end was trimmed by 2 bases and the J gene end by 12 bases; junction bases not matched to a gene: 19. Germline CDR1 and CDR2: MDHEN and SYDVKM. The CDR3 is made up of 18 amino acids. CDR3 in DNA: TGTGCCAGCAGTTTAACCGGGACAGGGGCCTTGGCATTCCGGAACCAGCATTTT. This encodes CASSLTGTGALAFRNQHF.

This clonotype was detected ten times or more. The V gene is TRBV29-1, the J gene TRBJ1-2, with D maybe TRBD1 (5 bases). The CDR3 is 13 amino acids. V lost 2 bases and J 8 bases, leaving 15 bases between the germline ends. Germline V gene lookup returns CDR1 SQVTM and CDR2 ANQGSEA. The CDR3 DNA sequence: TGCAGCGTTGAAATGGGACGAAGTGGGGGCTACACCTTC. Translating it yields CSVEMGRSGGYTF.

This clonotype was detected ten times or more. The chain joins TRBV5-1 to TRBJ1-1, with TRBD1 matching over 7 bases. The CDR3 length is 16 residues. Germline lookup yields CDR1 SGHRS and CDR2 YFSETQ. Trimming took 4 bases from V and 0 from J; bases not matched to a gene: 9. The chain's CDR3 is CASSDGQAVMNTEAFF. The DNA of the CDR3 is TGCGCCAGCAGCGACGGACAGGCGGTGATGAACACTGAAGCTTTCTTT.

This clonotype was found many times. J is TRBJ2-7 and V is TRBV7-2; tentative D call: TRBD1 (6 bases). V dropped 3 bases and J dropped 0 bases, with 12 bases sitting between them. The CDR3 extends over 15 amino acids. The germline gives CDR1 SGHTA, CDR2 FQGNSA. CDR3 in amino acids: CASSFRDKSSYEQYF. For the CDR3, the DNA is TGTGCCAGCAGCTTCCGGGACAAGAGCTCCTACGAGCAGTACTTC.

This clonotype was found many times. This chain connects TRBV5-1 to TRBJ2-7, with TRBD1 identical over 9 bases. The junction had 5 bases not matched to a gene; V was cut back by 7 bases and J by 3 bases. The CDR3 is 13 residues long. CDR1 and CDR2 from the germline V gene are SGHRS and YFSETQ. CDR3 nucleotide sequence: TGCGCCAGCGCTTCGGACAGGGGCTACGAGCAGTACTTC. Amino acid sequence: CASASDRGYEQYF.

This clonotype was recorded many times. The rearrangement uses TRBV13 and TRBJ2-6, with a tentative D call TRBD2 (5 bases). Germline values: CDR1 PRHDT, CDR2 FYEKMQ (reference sequence). The V and J ends lost 6 bases and 3 bases respectively, with 15 bases between them. This CDR3 contains 16 residues. The CDR3 loop is CASRRKGAFGANVLTF. The CDR3 bases are TGTGCCAGCAGAAGGAAGGGAGCCTTTGGGGCCAACGTCCTGACTTTC.

Ten or more counts support this clonotype. The V gene is TRBV10-2, the J gene TRBJ1-2; a weak D match, TRBD1 (5 bases). There are 15 residues in the CDR3. The V and J ends lost 0 bases and 4 bases respectively, with 12 bases between them. The V gene's germline CDR1 is WSHSY and CDR2 SAAADI. CDR3 protein: CASSESRGRGYGYTF. The CDR3 DNA reads as TGCGCCAGCAGTGAGTCAAGGGGCAGAGGCTATGGCTACACCTTC.

With respect to this clonotype: This clone may be a read error of a much larger clone one base away. The chain combines TRBV20-1 with TRBJ2-7; a possible D gene is TRBD1 (5 bases). This CDR3 region has 14 residues. V lost 0 bases, J lost 3 bases, and 12 bases lay in between. Per germline, CDR1 DFQATT and CDR2 SNEGSKA (reference sequence). In DNA, the CDR3 is TGCAGTGCTAGAGATCGAGACAGACTCTACGAGCAGTACTTC. It codes for CSARDRDRLYEQYF.

This chain links TRBV19 with TRBJ1-5; TRBD1 might be the D (6 bases). The germline V and J ends were trimmed by 3 bases and 0 bases, with 15 bases remaining between them. Germline CDR1 reads LNHDA; CDR2 reads SQIVND (reference sequence). This CDR3 contains 17 residues. In DNA, the CDR3 is TGTGCCAGTAGTATTGACCCCGGGGGCCTTAGCAATCAGCCCCAGCATTTT. It specifies CASSIDPGGLSNQPQHF.

This clonotype was detected ten times or more. The chain is built from TRBV6-1 and TRBJ2-2; 7 bases map to TRBD1. The CDR3 loop spans 14 amino acids. CDR1 and CDR2 (germline): MNHNS, SASEGT. V dropped 5 bases and J dropped 4; count of bases not matched to a gene: 4. The CDR3 DNA follows: TGTGCCAGCAGTTCAGACAGGGTCACCGGGGAGCTGTTTTTT. Translated, it gives CASSSDRVTGELFF.

This clonotype was recorded at least ten times. This sequence joins TRBV15 and TRBJ2-7; no firm D call. Germline lookup yields CDR1 LNHNV and CDR2 YYDKDF (reference sequence). V gave up 5 bases and J gave up 6 bases, with 17 bases separating them. The CDR3 has 14 amino acids. CDR3 protein: CATSVETLLSEQYF. Written as DNA, the CDR3 is TGTGCCACCAGCGTAGAGACACTCCTTAGCGAGCAGTACTTC.

This clonotype was seen ten or more times. The chain joins TRBV20-1 to TRBJ2-3, with TRBD2 identical over 9 bases. The V and J ends lost 0 bases and 6 bases, in that order; junction bases with no gene match: 10. Per germline, CDR1 DFQATT and CDR2 SNEGSKA (reference sequence). The CDR3 runs 16 residues. The DNA for the CDR3 is TGCAGTGCTAGAGACCTTAGCGGGGGTTCCAGCGATACGCAGTATTTT. The encoded protein is CSARDLSGGSSDTQYF.

About this clonotype: One base away lies a much larger clone, so this may be a sequencing read error. The J gene is TRBJ2-7, the V gene TRBV12-3 or TRBV12-4; no reliable D call. V dropped 8 bases and J dropped 5 bases, with 13 bases sitting between them. The CDR3 has 12 amino acids. The CDR3 coding sequence is TGTGCCAGCTGTTCTTGGGCCCACGAGCAGTACTTC. Protein: CASCSWAHEQYF.

This clonotype appeared many times. This chain connects TRBV9 to TRBJ2-3; D may correspond to TRBD1 or TRBD2 (5 bases each). This CDR3 has 14 residues. V was shortened by 3 bases and J by 0 bases, with 8 bases between the two germline ends. The V gene's germline CDR1 is SGDLS and CDR2 YYNGEE. The CDR3 is CASSGRDSTDTQYF. The CDR3 nucleotides are TGTGCCAGCAGCGGAAGGGACAGCACAGATACGCAGTATTTT.

The sample holds many counts of this clonotype. V is TRBV6-5 and J is TRBJ2-7, with TRBD2 matching 8 bases. This CDR3 contains 16 residues. Trimming took 5 bases from V and 0 from J; bases not matched to a gene: 9. Germline V gene lookup returns CDR1 MNHEY and CDR2 SVGAGI. CDR3 sequence (DNA): TGTGCCAGCAGTCCAGGGGTGGGGACTAGCTCCTACGAGCAGTACTTC. Translating gives CASSPGVGTSSYEQYF.

On this clonotype: A single base separates this from a much larger clone, so it may be a read error. The chain is built from TRBV7-3 and TRBJ1-4; D uncertain. The CDR3 runs 13 residues. Looked up from germline, CDR1 is SGHTA and CDR2 is FQGTGA. This CDR3 reads CARNVWANEKLLF. The CDR3 DNA reads TGTGCCAGAAACGTTTGGGCTAATGAAAAACTGTTATTT.

This clonotype was found many times. The chain has TRBV6-5 and TRBJ1-1, with D uncertain. The CDR3 spans 13 residues. V lost 6 bases, J lost 2 bases, and 10 bases lay in between. From germline, CDR1 is MNHEY and CDR2 SVGAGI. CDR3: CASSRSRNTEAFF. The CDR3 region has the DNA TGTGCCAGCAGCCGCAGTAGAAACACTGAAGCTTTCTTT.